These 26 T cell receptor beta chains were sequenced from one sample in a study of monozygotic twins with inflammatory bowel disease. TCRdb re-called the 5' RACE reads and catalogs CDR3 proteins one per entry, DNA excluded. The sample table includes a few hundred thousand distinct CDR3 sequences. Source material: blood. The receptors derive from a human donor with ulcerative colitis or Crohn's disease, or a healthy co-twin of an affected twin (not recorded which).

This rearrangement joins TRBV6-5 to TRBJ2-4. This CDR3 region has 15 residues. The germline gives CDR1 MNHEY, CDR2 SVGAGI. The CDR3 is CASSYLAEAKNIQYF.

V is TRBV6-2 or TRBV6-3 and J is TRBJ1-6; the D gene TCRdb calls, TRBD1, cannot be checked with no DNA. CDR1 and CDR2 from the germline V gene are MNHEY and SVGEGT. The CDR3 covers 15 residues. The CDR3 sequence: CASRPARTGYSPLHF.

V gene TRBV7-8 combines with J gene TRBJ2-5; the D call of TRBD2 rests on TCRdb alone, since no DNA is present to check it. The germline gives CDR1 SGHVS, CDR2 FQNEAQ. The CDR3 runs 13 residues. The CDR3 region is CANRGLGSGTQYF.

The chain has TRBV14 and TRBJ1-1; TCRdb indicates TRBD1, and absent DNA this call remains unverified. Germline CDR1 SGHDN, CDR2 FVKESK. The CDR3 has 16 amino acids. The CDR3 spells CASSHGTAKLYTEAFF.

The V and J genes are TRBV20-1 and TRBJ2-7; without DNA, the TCRdb call of TRBD1 cannot be checked. The CDR3 is 14 residues long. In germline, CDR1 is DFQATT, CDR2 SNEGSKA (reference sequence). The CDR3 sequence is CSARRGTGADEQYF.

This rearrangement joins TRBV7-3 to TRBJ2-7. The germline V gene encodes CDR1 SGHTA and CDR2 FQGTGA. The CDR3 is 16 amino acids. CDR3 region: CASSLTVGTGLGEQYF.

The V and J genes are TRBV20-1 and TRBJ1-1; TCRdb designates TRBD1, a call that cannot be tested without DNA. CDR1 and CDR2 from the germline V gene are DFQATT and SNEGSKA (reference sequence). The CDR3 sequence is 13 residues long. The CDR3 region is CSASGQPNTEAFF.

The rearrangement links TRBV24-1 to TRBJ2-1. The CDR3 sequence is 14 residues long. The germline CDR1 and CDR2 sequences are KGHDR and SFDVKD. The CDR3 loop is CATSVRGLHNEQFF.

This chain links TRBV27 with TRBJ2-7; the TCRdb call, TRBD2, lacks DNA for checking. The germline V gene has CDR1 MNHEY and CDR2 SMNVEV (reference sequence). The CDR3 spans 18 residues. The CDR3 region is CASSLYGHLAGASYEQYF.

The chain uses TRBV18 and TRBJ2-3; TCRdb's D call, TRBD1, is unchecked because there is no DNA. CDR1 is KGHSH and CDR2 is LQKENI in the germline V gene. CDR3 length equals 16 residues. CDR3 region: CASSPRRDRVSDTQYF.

The CDR3 loop is CASSQSTATSYEQYF. V is TRBV4-3 and J is TRBJ2-7; TCRdb's D call of TRBD1 is untestable without DNA. This CDR3 spans 15 amino acids. Germline V gene sequence: CDR1 LGHNA, CDR2 YSLEER.

The chain couples TRBV13 to TRBJ1-5. Germline V gene lookup returns CDR1 PRHDT and CDR2 FYEKMQ (reference sequence). CDR3 size: 15 residues. The CDR3 is CASSLGLGSNQPQHF.

This chain connects TRBV6-1 to TRBJ1-1. CDR3 length: 13 amino acids. Germline CDR1 is MNHNS and CDR2 is SASEGT. The CDR3 is CASSDQPNTEAFF.

The genes are TRBV3-1 and TRBJ2-3; TCRdb proposes TRBD2, but this gene call is untestable without DNA. The CDR3 loop spans 15 amino acids. The germline V gene encodes CDR1 LGHDT and CDR2 YNNKEL (reference sequence). CDR3 loop: CASSPTSTSTDTQYF.

The CDR3 protein is CSAADRPSETQYF. The chain uses TRBV20-1 and TRBJ2-5. Germline V gives CDR1 DFQATT, CDR2 SNEGSKA (reference sequence). This CDR3 spans 13 amino acids.

The chain couples TRBV5-1 to TRBJ1-4. Germline CDR1 reads SGHRS; CDR2 reads YFSETQ. The CDR3 length is 13 residues. The CDR3 sequence: CATQRTQNEKLFF.

This chain links TRBV7-2 with TRBJ2-2; the D call from TCRdb, TRBD1, cannot be confirmed without DNA. This CDR3 is 17 amino acids long. Germline V gives CDR1 SGHTA, CDR2 FQGNSA. The CDR3 reads CASSLLGHSARTGELFF.

This chain links TRBV4-3 with TRBJ1-2. The CDR3 covers 18 residues. The germline gives CDR1 LGHNA, CDR2 YSLEER. The CDR3 reads CASSQDRMGLTGTYGYTF.

This chain links TRBV11-2 with TRBJ2-7. Germline V gene data show CDR1 as SGHAT and CDR2 as FQNNGV. The CDR3 is 13 amino acids. CDR3 amino acids: CASSSTGKREQYF.

The chain joins TRBV6-5 to TRBJ2-1; there is no DNA to check the TCRdb D call of TRBD1. Germline V gene data show CDR1 as MNHEY and CDR2 as SVGAGI. The CDR3 totals 13 residues. CDR3: CASSYTPQGGQFF.

CDR3 region: CASSLILPTGTSDYGYTF. The chain is built from TRBV11-2 and TRBJ1-2; no DNA is available, so the TRBD1 call from TCRdb remains unchecked. Germline CDR1 reads SGHAT; CDR2 reads FQNNGV. The CDR3 is 18 residues long.

The chain carries TRBV5-1 and TRBJ2-7; lacking DNA, the TRBD1 call made by TCRdb goes unchecked. This CDR3 contains 14 residues. Germline values: CDR1 SGHRS, CDR2 YFSETQ. The CDR3 reads CASSPGSRGYEQYF.

The V call is TRBV29-1, the J call TRBJ1-2; the TRBD1 assignment by TCRdb is unverifiable without DNA. Germline loops: CDR1 SQVTM, CDR2 ANQGSEA. This CDR3 is built from 13 residues. The CDR3 region is CSVERQGGYGYTF.

The rearrangement links TRBV3-1 to TRBJ1-4; the TCRdb D gene call, TRBD1, has no DNA to confirm it. The CDR3 has 23 residues. CDR1 and CDR2 (germline): LGHDT, YNNKEL (reference sequence). CDR3 residues: CASSQAAPRSLYVGDTTNEKLFF.

The chain carries TRBV4-3 and TRBJ2-1; TCRdb lists TRBD1, though no DNA is available to test this call. Per the germline V gene, CDR1 is LGHNA and CDR2 is YSLEER. CDR3 length: 14 residues. This CDR3 is CASTRDRGYNEQFF.

The chain uses TRBV29-1 and TRBJ2-3; TCRdb indicates TRBD2, and absent DNA this call remains unverified. Germline V gene sequence: CDR1 SQVTM, CDR2 ANQGSEA. The CDR3 is 13 amino acids. The CDR3 reads CSVEGRWADTQYF.